The 14 T cell receptor beta chains in this list originate from one sample, sequenced in a study of CD8+ T cells in alopecia areata. Treatment of the sample: oral pan-JAK inhibitor, 5-10 mg twice daily. Sequencing relied on a cDNA template that was reverse transcribed from extracted RNA. Profiled with immunoSEQ multiplex PCR; TCRdb holds only in-frame clones, not every one. Among about 200,000 clones listed, roughly two fifths were seen once. Sequences were derived from CD4+ T cells sorted from blood, sampled around week 34, from a patient treated with tofacitinib. The receptors derive from a human donor with alopecia areata.

A word on this clone: This CDR3 is also generated by other DNA sequences in the sample. This chain connects TRBV30 to TRBJ1-4; D remains unclear. V was clipped by 2 bases and J by 4 bases, with 8 bases between them. Germline-derived CDR1 and CDR2 are GTSNPN and SVGIG (reference sequence). The CDR3 consists of 13 residues. The CDR3 DNA is TGTGCCTGGAGTCCCCGGGTTAATGAAAAACTGTTTTTT. This sequence encodes CAWSPRVNEKLFF.

The table lists this clone with many counts. This chain joins TRBV6-1 and TRBJ1-3; 7 positions agree with TRBD1. Unmatched junction bases numbered 6, after V lost 3 bases and J lost 4 bases. The CDR3 contains 15 residues. The V gene's germline CDR1 is MNHNS and CDR2 SASEGT. The CDR3 loop reads CASSDRGKAGNTIYF. The CDR3 DNA sequence: TGTGCCAGCAGTGACAGGGGGAAGGCCGGAAACACCATATATTTT.

The chain carries TRBV29-1 and TRBJ2-7, with 11 bases fitting TRBD2. From germline, CDR1 is SQVTM and CDR2 ANQGSEA. V lost 7 bases to trimming and J lost 5 bases; unmatched junction nucleotides: 7. The CDR3 covers 13 residues. CDR3 in amino acids: CSARLAGIHEQYF. CDR3 nucleotide sequence: TGCAGCGCTAGACTAGCGGGAATCCACGAGCAGTACTTC.

This clone was counted between two and nine times. The chain is built from TRBV6-6 and TRBJ1-5, with a tentative D call TRBD1 (5 bases). The CDR3 length is 15 residues. Trimming took 5 bases from V and 2 from J, leaving 13 bases between them. CDR1 MNHNY and CDR2 SVGAGI come from the germline V gene (reference sequence). The CDR3 bases are TGTGCCAGCAGTCGGGACGGGTCTCGCAATCAGCCCCAGCATTTT. As protein: CASSRDGSRNQPQHF.

The chain uses TRBV23-1 and TRBJ2-7, with TRBD2 as a possible D gene (5 bases). TRBV23-1 is an ORF; its function is uncertain. V gave up 10 bases and J gave up 6 bases, with 13 bases separating them. This CDR3 region has 11 residues. The CDR3 is CAISVSGEQYF. As DNA, the CDR3 is TGCGCCATCTCCGTGAGCGGCGAGCAGTACTTC.

This clone was seen more than once but under ten times. This sequence joins TRBV2 and TRBJ2-3; no definite D call. CDR1 is SNHLY, CDR2 FYNNEI, per germline. The CDR3 consists of 14 residues. V was shortened by 3 bases and J by 8 bases, with 15 bases between the two germline ends. DNA for the CDR3: TGTGCCAGCAGTGACGGAAGTGTTAGAGGTACGCAGTATTTT. Encoded protein: CASSDGSVRGTQYF.

This clone has more than one count but fewer than ten. The chain employs TRBV2 and TRBJ2-5, with D maybe TRBD2 (5 bases). V lost 7 bases, J lost 5 bases, and 17 bases lay in between. The CDR3 has 14 residues. CDR1 SNHLY and CDR2 FYNNEI come from the germline V gene. For the CDR3, the DNA is TGTGCCAGCATAAAGGGAGTCCTGGGGGAGACCCAGTACTTC. Its protein product is CASIKGVLGETQYF.

This clone appeared once. V is TRBV2 and J is TRBJ1-6, with a possible D match to TRBD1 (5 bases). CDR3 length equals 15 residues. CDR1 and CDR2 from the germline V gene are SNHLY and FYNNEI. Trimming stripped 5 bases from V and 3 bases from J, with 11 bases between. This chain's CDR3 is CASSYRPNYNSPLHF. The CDR3 DNA follows: TGTGCCAGCAGTTACAGGCCCAACTATAATTCACCCCTCCACTTT.

This clone was observed a few times. The chain combines TRBV5-1 with TRBJ2-3; no reliable D call. V was shortened by 4 bases and J by 2 bases, with 14 bases between the two germline ends. The germline V gene has CDR1 SGHRS and CDR2 YFSETQ. The CDR3 covers 15 residues. The CDR3, as DNA: TGCGCCAGCAGCAACCGTGCCGCGCTCACAGATACGCAGTATTTT. Translation: CASSNRAALTDTQYF.

The genes are TRBV2 and TRBJ1-1, with D maybe TRBD1 (6 bases). Trimming took 6 bases from V and 1 from J, leaving 12 bases between them. Looked up from germline, CDR1 is SNHLY and CDR2 is FYNNEI. This CDR3 comprises 14 residues. The CDR3 here is CASSPDRRNTEAFF. CDR3 nucleotides: TGTGCCAGCAGCCCCGACAGGCGGAACACTGAAGCTTTCTTT.

CDR3 loop: CASSLLLGGYTF. As DNA, the CDR3 is TGTGCCAGCAGCTTACTCCTCGGGGGCTACACCTTC. V is TRBV7-9 and J is TRBJ1-2; no reliable D call. The CDR3 totals 12 residues. V lost 2 bases and J 8 bases, leaving 9 bases between the germline ends. Germline CDR1 and CDR2: SEHNR and FQNEAQ (reference sequence).

The chain combines TRBV2 with TRBJ1-2; the D gene is possibly TRBD1 (6 bases). The germline V gene encodes CDR1 SNHLY and CDR2 FYNNEI. Trimming took 3 bases from V and 5 from J, leaving 10 bases between them. The CDR3 is 13 residues long. The CDR3 DNA follows: TGTGCCAGCAGTGACCAGGGGAGGTATGGCTACACCTTC. This gives the protein CASSDQGRYGYTF.

This clone has a handful of counts. This chain joins TRBV6-5 and TRBJ1-2; 8 positions match TRBD1. The CDR3 totals 14 residues. CDR1 is MNHEY and CDR2 is SVGAGI in the germline V gene. J lost 2 bases, V lost 10 bases, and 9 bases had no gene match. Here the CDR3 reads CATLPGQGNYGYTF. The CDR3 bases are TGTGCCACACTCCCAGGACAGGGCAACTATGGCTACACCTTC.

This clone has only a few counts. The chain has TRBV9 and TRBJ2-1; TRBD1 or TRBD2 may be the D gene (5 bases each). Germline values: CDR1 SGDLS, CDR2 YYNGEE. There are 15 residues in the CDR3. V dropped 0 bases and J dropped 13 bases, with 20 bases sitting between them. CDR3 nucleotides: TGTGCCAGCAGCGTAGCTACGGGACCTAATCGAATACAGTTCTTC. It yields the protein CASSVATGPNRIQFF.